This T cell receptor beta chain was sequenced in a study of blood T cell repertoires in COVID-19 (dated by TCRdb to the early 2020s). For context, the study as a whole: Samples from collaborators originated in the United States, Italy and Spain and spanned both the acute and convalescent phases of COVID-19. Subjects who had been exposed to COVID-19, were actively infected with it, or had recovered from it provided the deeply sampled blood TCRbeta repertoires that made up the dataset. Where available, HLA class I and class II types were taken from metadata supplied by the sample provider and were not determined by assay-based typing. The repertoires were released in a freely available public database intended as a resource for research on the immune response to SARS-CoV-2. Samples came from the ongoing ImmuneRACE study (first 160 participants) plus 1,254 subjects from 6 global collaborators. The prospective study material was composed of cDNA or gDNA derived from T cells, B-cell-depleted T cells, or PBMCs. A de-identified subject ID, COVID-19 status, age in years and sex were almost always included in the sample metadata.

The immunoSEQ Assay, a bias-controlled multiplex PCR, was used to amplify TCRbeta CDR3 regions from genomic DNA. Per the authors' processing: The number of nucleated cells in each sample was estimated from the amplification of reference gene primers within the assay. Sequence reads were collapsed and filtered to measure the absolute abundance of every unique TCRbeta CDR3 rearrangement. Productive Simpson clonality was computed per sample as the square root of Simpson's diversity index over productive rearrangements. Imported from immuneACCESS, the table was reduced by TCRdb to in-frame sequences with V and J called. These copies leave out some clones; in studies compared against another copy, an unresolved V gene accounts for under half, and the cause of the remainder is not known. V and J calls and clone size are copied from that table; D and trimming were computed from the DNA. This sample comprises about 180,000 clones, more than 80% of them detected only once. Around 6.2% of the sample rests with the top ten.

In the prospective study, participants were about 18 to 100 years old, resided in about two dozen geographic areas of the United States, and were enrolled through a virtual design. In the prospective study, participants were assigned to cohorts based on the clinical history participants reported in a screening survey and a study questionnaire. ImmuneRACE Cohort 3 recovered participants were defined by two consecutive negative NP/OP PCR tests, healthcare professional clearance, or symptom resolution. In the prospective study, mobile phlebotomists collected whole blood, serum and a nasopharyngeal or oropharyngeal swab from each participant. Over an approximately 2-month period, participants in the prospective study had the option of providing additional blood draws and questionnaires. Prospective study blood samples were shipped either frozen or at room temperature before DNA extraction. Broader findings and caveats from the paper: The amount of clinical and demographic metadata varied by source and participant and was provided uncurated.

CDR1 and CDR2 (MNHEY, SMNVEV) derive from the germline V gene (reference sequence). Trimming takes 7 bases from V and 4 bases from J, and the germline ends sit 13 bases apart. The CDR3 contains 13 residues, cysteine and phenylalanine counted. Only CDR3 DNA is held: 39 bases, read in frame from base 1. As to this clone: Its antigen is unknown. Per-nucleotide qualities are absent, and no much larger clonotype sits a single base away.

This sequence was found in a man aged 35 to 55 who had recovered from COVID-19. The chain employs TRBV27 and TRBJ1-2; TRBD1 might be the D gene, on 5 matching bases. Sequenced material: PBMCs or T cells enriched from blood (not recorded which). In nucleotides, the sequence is TGTGCCAGCAAGGAGGGGCCCGGCTATGGCTACACCTTC. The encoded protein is CASKEGPGYGYTF.